What follows is one T cell receptor beta chain and its context. No antigen is known for it. Cultured CD4+ T-cell DNA underwent Oncomine TCR Beta short-read sequencing. Scientists extracted genomic DNA from CD4+ T cells grown in culture. TCRdb reprocessed the PCR reads with MiXCR, giving one entry per CDR3 protein. The sample lists more than 9,000 distinct CDR3 sequences, 55% to 75% occurring once. This entry belongs to a study of vaccination and CD4 T cells after COVID-19. Looking at the study overall: The stimulus for the cells was overlapping spike peptides derived from SARS-CoV-2, HCoV-NL63, HCoV-OC43 and HCoV-229E.

Treatment in this sample: approximately nine-day PBMC culture with coronavirus spike peptide pools or control peptides (ViraFEST assay). Positive PCR tests were logged from March through December 2020, ahead of US Alpha, Beta and Delta variants. After around ten days of culture, CD4+ T cells were negatively selected. CDR3 length equals 12 residues. CDR1 and CDR2 from the germline V gene are SEHNR and FQNEAQ (reference sequence). Between the trimmed V and J ends, which lost 1 base and 1 base, there was a span of 1 base. This sequence was found in a human donor who had recovered from COVID-19. Sequences were obtained from CD4+ T cells from blood, cultured in vitro. The chain combines TRBV7-9 with TRBJ2-5; no firm D call. CDR3 sequence (DNA): TGTGCCAGCAGCTTAGTCCAAGAGACCCAGTACTTC. This gives the protein CASSLVQETQYF. The entire variable domain, with the rest obtained from reference TRBV7-9 and TRBJ2-5, is as follows: DTGVSQNPRHKITKRGQNVTFRCDPISEHNRLYWYRQTLGQGPEFLTYFQNEAQLEKSRLLSDRFSAERPKGSFSTLEIQRTEQGDSAMYLCASSLVQETQYFGPGTRLLVL.